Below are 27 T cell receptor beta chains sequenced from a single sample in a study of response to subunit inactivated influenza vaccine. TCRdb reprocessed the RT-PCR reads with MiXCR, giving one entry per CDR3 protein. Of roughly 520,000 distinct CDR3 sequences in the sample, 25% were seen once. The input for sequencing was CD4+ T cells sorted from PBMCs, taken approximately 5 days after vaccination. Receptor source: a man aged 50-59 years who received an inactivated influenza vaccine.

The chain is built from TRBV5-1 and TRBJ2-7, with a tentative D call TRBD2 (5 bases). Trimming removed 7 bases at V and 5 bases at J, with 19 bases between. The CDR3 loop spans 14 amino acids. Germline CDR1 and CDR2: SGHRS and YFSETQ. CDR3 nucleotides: TGCGCCAGCCGTGGCTTAGAGAGGGAGAACGAGCAGTACTTC. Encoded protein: CASRGLERENEQYF.

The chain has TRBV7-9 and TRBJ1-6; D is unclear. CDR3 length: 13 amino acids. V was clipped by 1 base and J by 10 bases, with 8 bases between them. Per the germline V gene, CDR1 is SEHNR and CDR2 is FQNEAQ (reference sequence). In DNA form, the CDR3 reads TGTGCCAGCAGCTTAGACCCCTGGTCACCCCTCCACTTT. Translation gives CASSLDPWSPLHF.

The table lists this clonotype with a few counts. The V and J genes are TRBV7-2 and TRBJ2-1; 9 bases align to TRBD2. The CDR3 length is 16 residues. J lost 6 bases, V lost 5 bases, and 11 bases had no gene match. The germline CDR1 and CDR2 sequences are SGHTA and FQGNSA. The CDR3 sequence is CASSPRGGRASNEQFF. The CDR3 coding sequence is TGTGCCAGCAGCCCGAGGGGCGGGAGGGCCAGCAATGAGCAGTTCTTC.

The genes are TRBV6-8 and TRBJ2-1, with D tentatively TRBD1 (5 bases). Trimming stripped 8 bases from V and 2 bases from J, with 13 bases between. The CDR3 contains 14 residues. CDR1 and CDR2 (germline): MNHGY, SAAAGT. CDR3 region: CASVKPRAYNEQFF. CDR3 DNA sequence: TGTGCCAGCGTTAAGCCCAGGGCCTACAATGAGCAGTTCTTC.

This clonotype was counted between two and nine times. The CDR3 sequence is CASSLAEWASSYNEQFF. The CDR3 DNA reads as TGTGCCAGCAGCTTAGCGGAGTGGGCTAGCTCCTACAATGAGCAGTTCTTC. This rearrangement joins TRBV7-8 to TRBJ2-1; D not certain. This CDR3 has 17 residues. Germline V gene sequence: CDR1 SGHVS, CDR2 FQNEAQ. The ends were cut back, 0 bases at V and 0 bases at J, with 12 bases in the middle.

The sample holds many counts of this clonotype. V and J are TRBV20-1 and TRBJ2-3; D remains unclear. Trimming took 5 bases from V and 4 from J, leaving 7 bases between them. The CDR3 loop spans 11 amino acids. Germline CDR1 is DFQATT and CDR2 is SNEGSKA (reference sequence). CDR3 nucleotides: TGCAGTGCTCAGCGTTCAGATACGCAGTATTTT. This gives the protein CSAQRSDTQYF.

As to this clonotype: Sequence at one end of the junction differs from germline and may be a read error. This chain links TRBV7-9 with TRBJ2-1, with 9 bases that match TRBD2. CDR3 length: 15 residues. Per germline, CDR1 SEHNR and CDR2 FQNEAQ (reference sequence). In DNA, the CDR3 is TGTGCCAGCAGCCTAGCGGGACAGATGTACAATGAGCAGTTCTTC. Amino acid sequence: CASSLAGQMYNEQFF.

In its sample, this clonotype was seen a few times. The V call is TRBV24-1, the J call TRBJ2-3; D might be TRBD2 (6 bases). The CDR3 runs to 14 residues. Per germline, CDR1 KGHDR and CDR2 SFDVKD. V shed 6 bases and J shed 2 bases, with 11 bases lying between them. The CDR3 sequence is CATSPRELTDTQYF. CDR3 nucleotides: TGTGCCACCAGTCCCCGGGAGCTCACAGATACGCAGTATTTT.

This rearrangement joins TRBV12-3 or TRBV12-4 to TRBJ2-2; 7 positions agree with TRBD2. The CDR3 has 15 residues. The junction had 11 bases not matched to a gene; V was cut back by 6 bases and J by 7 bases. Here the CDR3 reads CASSRRGEGHGELFF. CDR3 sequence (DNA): TGTGCCAGCAGCCGCAGAGGGGAGGGCCACGGGGAGCTGTTTTTT.

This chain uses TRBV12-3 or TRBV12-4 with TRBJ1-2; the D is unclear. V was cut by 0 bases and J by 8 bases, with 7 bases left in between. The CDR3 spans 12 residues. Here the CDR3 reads CASSLAEGGYTF. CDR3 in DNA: TGTGCCAGCAGTTTAGCCGAGGGAGGCTACACCTTC.

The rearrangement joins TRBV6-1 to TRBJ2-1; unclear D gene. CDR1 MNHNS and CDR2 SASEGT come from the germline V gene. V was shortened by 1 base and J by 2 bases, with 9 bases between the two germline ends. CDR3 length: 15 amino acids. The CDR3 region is CASSEGWIAYNEQFF. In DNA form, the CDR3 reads TGTGCCAGCAGTGAAGGGTGGATTGCCTACAATGAGCAGTTCTTC.

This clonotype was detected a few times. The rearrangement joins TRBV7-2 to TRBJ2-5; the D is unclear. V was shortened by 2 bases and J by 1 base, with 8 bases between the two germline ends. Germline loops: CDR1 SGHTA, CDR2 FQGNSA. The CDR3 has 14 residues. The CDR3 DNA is TGTGCCAGCAGCTTATCCGGAGTCCAAGAGACCCAGTACTTC. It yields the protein CASSLSGVQETQYF.

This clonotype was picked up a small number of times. The CDR3 region is CSAATGVKQPQHF. The CDR3 DNA follows: TGCAGTGCGGCGACAGGGGTGAAACAGCCCCAGCATTTT. The chain recombines TRBV20-1 with TRBJ1-5; TRBD1 agrees at 8 bases. V lost 6 bases to trimming and J lost 7 bases; unmatched junction nucleotides: 8. Germline CDR1 reads DFQATT; CDR2 reads SNEGSKA (reference sequence). This CDR3 is 13 amino acids long.

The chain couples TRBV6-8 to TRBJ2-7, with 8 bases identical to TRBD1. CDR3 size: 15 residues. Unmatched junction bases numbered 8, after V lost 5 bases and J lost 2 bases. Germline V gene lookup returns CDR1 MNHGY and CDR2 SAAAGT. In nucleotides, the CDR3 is TGTGCCAGCAGTACGGACAGGGAACGAACCTACGAGCAGTACTTC. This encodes CASSTDRERTYEQYF.

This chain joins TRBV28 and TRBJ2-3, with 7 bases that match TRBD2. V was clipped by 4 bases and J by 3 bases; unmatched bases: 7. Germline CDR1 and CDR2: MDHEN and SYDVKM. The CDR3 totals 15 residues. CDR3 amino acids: CASSSGGSRTDTQYF. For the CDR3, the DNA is TGTGCCAGCAGTTCGGGCGGGAGTAGGACAGATACGCAGTATTTT.

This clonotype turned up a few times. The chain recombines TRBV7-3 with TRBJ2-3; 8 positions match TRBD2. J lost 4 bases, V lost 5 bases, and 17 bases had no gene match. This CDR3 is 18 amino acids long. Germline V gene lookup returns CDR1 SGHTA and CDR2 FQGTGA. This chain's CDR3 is CASSRLGGSGKRSDTQYF. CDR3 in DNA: TGTGCCAGCAGCCGGCTCGGGGGTAGCGGGAAAAGGTCAGATACGCAGTATTTT.

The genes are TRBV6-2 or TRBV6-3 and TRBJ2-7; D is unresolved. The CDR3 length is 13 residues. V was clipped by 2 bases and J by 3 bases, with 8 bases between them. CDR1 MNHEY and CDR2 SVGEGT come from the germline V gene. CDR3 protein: CASSYRSFYEQYF. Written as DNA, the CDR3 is TGTGCCAGCAGTTACAGGAGTTTCTACGAGCAGTACTTC.

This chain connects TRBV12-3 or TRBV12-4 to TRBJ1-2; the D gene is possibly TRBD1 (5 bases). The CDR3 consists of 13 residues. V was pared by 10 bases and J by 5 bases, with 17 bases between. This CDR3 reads CATAIWGGYGYTF. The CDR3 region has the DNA TGTGCCACCGCAATTTGGGGGGGGTATGGCTACACCTTC.

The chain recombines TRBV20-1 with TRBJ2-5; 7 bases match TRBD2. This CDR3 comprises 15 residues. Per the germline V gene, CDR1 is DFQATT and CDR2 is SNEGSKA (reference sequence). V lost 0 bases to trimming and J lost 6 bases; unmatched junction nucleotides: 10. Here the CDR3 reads CSAREYAGGGKTQYF. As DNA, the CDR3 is TGCAGTGCTAGAGAATATGCGGGCGGGGGAAAGACCCAGTACTTC.

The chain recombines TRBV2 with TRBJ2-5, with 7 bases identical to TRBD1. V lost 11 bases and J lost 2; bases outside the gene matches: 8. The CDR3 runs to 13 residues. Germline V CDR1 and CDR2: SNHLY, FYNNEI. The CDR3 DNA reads TGTGCCGGCTCCGGGACAGAACAAGAGACCCAGTACTTC. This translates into CAGSGTEQETQYF.

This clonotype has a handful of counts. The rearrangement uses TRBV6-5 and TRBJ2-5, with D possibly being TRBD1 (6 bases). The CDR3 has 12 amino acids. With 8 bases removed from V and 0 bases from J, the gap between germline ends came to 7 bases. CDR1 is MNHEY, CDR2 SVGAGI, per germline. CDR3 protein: CASGQYQETQYF. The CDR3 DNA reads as TGTGCCAGCGGACAGTACCAAGAGACCCAGTACTTC.

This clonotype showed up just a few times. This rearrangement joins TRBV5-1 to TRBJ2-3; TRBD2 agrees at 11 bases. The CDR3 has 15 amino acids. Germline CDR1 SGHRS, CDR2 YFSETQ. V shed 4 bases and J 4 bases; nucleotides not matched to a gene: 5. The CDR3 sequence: CASSTLTSGADTQYF. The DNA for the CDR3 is TGCGCCAGCAGCACTTTGACTAGCGGGGCAGATACGCAGTATTTT.

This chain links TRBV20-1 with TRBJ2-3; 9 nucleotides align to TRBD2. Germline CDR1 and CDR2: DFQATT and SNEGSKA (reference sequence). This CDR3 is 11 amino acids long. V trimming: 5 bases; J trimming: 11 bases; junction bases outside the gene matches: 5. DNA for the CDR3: TGCAGTGCTTATAGCGGGAGAGGGCAGTATTTT. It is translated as CSAYSGRGQYF.

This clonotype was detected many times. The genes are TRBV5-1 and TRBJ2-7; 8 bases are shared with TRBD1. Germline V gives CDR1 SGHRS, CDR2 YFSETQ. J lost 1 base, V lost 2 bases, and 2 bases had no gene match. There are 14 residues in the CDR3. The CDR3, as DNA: TGCGCCAGCAGCTTCGACAGGGGATCCTACGAGCAGTACTTC. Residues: CASSFDRGSYEQYF. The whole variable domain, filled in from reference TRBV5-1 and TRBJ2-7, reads KAGVTQTPRYLIKTRGQQVTLSCSPISGHRSVSWYQQTPGQGLQFLFEYFSETQRNKGNFPGRFSGRQFSNSRSEMNVSTLELGDSALYLCASSFDRGSYEQYFGPGTRLTVT.

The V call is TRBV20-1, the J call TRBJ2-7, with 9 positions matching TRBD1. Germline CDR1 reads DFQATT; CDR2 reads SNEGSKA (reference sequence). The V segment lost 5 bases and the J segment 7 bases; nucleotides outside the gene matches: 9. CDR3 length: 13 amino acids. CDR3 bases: TGCAGTGCTCTGGGACAGGGTTGGGGGGAGCAGTACTTC. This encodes CSALGQGWGEQYF.

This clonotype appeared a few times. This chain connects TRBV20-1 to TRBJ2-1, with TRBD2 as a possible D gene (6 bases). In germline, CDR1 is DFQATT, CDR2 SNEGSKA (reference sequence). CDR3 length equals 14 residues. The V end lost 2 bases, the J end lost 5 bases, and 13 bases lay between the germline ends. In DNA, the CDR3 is TGCAGTGCTAGAACTCGGCGGGGCCACAATGAGCAGTTCTTC. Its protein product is CSARTRRGHNEQFF.

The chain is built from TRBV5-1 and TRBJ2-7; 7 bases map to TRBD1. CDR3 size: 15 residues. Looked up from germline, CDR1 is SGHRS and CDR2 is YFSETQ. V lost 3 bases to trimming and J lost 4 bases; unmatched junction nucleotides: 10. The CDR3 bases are TGCGCCAGCAGCTCAGGACAGGCTCTAACGTACGAGCAGTACTTC. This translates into CASSSGQALTYEQYF.